This record concerns one TCR beta chain sequence. Antigen: not known. Vbeta (60) and Jbeta (13) primers were used in the PCR. The data were produced by immunoSEQ multiplex PCR, yet TCRdb's version contains in-frame clones alone and is incomplete. The sample holds around 130,000 clones, over 65% seen once. This record comes from a study of cytomegalovirus exposure and HLA in healthy donors. Study-wide results and caveats: CMV serostatus was the sole immune exposure information available.

Nominally healthy donors provided the samples, though records likely missed some immune exposures. The CDR3 consists of 15 residues. V was pared by 6 bases and J by 4 bases, with 13 bases between. From germline, CDR1 is MNHEY and CDR2 SMNVEV (reference sequence). Sequenced material: PBMCs. The sequence derives from a man aged 50 to 60 in good health and CMV-seronegative. The chain joins TRBV27 to TRBJ2-6; TRBD2 is a possible D gene (5 bases). This chain's CDR3 is CASRQRELGANVLTF. CDR3 nucleotides: TGTGCCAGCAGACAGAGGGAGCTCGGGGCCAACGTCCTGACTTTC.